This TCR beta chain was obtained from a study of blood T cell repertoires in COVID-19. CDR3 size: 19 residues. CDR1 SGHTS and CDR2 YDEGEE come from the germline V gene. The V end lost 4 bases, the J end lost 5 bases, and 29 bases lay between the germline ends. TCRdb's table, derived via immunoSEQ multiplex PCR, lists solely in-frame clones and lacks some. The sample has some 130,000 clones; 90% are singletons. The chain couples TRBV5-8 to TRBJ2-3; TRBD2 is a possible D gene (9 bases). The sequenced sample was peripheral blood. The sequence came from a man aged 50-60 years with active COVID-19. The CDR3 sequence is CASSARGQGRLAEQDTQYF. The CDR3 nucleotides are TGTGCCAGCAGCGCCCGTGGACAGGGAAGACTAGCGGAGCAAGATACGCAGTATTTT.